The rows below give T cell receptor beta chains drawn from one sample of a study of T cell responses to AZD1222 COVID-19 vaccine. Method: immunoSEQ multiplex PCR; TCRdb's copy keeps in-frame clones and lacks some. The data show some 120,000 clones, 86% seen once. Sequences were derived from peripheral blood, sampled on day 0 of AZD1222 vaccination. The source is an adult in good health. Each CDR3 is given with its conserved first and last residue. Fields, in order: CDR3 length, V gene, J gene, clone size, D gene, CDR3 protein, CDR3 DNA. D genes are given only for firm matches. Clone size is given for some rows only: seen once, a few or many times, or a class if the clone is expanded.

cdr3_length: 15
v_call: TRBV4-3
j_call: TRBJ2-1
clone_size: -
d_call: -
cdr3_aa: CASSTQDRGNNEQFF
cdr3_nt: TGCGCCAGCAGCACCCAAGACAGAGGGAACAATGAGCAGTTCTTC

cdr3_length: 16
v_call: TRBV5-1
j_call: TRBJ1-4
clone_size: -
d_call: -
cdr3_aa: CASSLGHKEANEKLFF
cdr3_nt: TGCGCCAGCAGCTTGGGGCACAAAGAGGCTAATGAAAAACTGTTTTTT

cdr3_length: 15
v_call: TRBV3-1/TRBV3-2
j_call: TRBJ2-7
clone_size: -
d_call: TRBD1
cdr3_aa: CASSQTGQGTYEQYF
cdr3_nt: TGTGCCAGCAGCCAAACCGGACAGGGGACCTACGAGCAGTACTTC

cdr3_length: 14
v_call: TRBV19
j_call: TRBJ2-7
clone_size: -
d_call: TRBD1
cdr3_aa: CASSPGTGAYEQYF
cdr3_nt: TGTGCCAGTAGTCCCGGGACAGGGGCCTACGAGCAGTACTTC

cdr3_length: 12
v_call: TRBV6-5
j_call: TRBJ1-2
clone_size: -
d_call: -
cdr3_aa: CASMDGLGGYTF
cdr3_nt: TGTGCCAGCATGGATGGGTTGGGGGGCTACACCTTC

cdr3_length: 15
v_call: TRBV5-1
j_call: TRBJ2-5
clone_size: -
d_call: TRBD1
cdr3_aa: CASSLDRGYQETQYF
cdr3_nt: TGCGCCAGCAGCTTGGACAGGGGGTACCAAGAGACCCAGTACTTC

cdr3_length: 15
v_call: TRBV6-5
j_call: TRBJ2-7
clone_size: -
d_call: TRBD2
cdr3_aa: CASTVGGLGTYEQYF
cdr3_nt: TGTGCCAGCACCGTGGGGGGACTAGGCACCTACGAGCAGTACTTC

cdr3_length: 16
v_call: TRBV5-1
j_call: TRBJ2-5
clone_size: -
d_call: -
cdr3_aa: CASSPWSSPSFGTQYF
cdr3_nt: TGCGCCAGCAGCCCATGGTCCTCCCCATCCTTTGGGACCCAGTACTTC

cdr3_length: 15
v_call: TRBV2
j_call: TRBJ2-5
clone_size: -
d_call: -
cdr3_aa: CASSGIGGVGETQYF
cdr3_nt: TGTGCCAGCAGTGGGATAGGGGGAGTGGGAGAGACCCAGTACTTC

cdr3_length: 15
v_call: TRBV9
j_call: TRBJ2-2
clone_size: -
d_call: -
cdr3_aa: CASSVGSRDTGELFF
cdr3_nt: TGTGCCAGCAGCGTAGGGAGTAGGGACACCGGGGAGCTGTTTTTT

cdr3_length: 15
v_call: TRBV6-2/TRBV6-3
j_call: TRBJ1-2
clone_size: -
d_call: -
cdr3_aa: CASSSEAGTPYGYTF
cdr3_nt: TGTGCCAGCAGTTCCGAGGCGGGTACCCCGTATGGCTACACCTTC

cdr3_length: 14
v_call: TRBV2
j_call: TRBJ1-5
clone_size: -
d_call: -
cdr3_aa: CASKGVAGNQPQHF
cdr3_nt: TGTGCCAGCAAAGGGGTGGCCGGCAATCAGCCCCAGCATTTT

cdr3_length: 17
v_call: TRBV19
j_call: TRBJ1-2
clone_size: once
d_call: TRBD1
cdr3_aa: CASSIVAGTVSNYGYTF
cdr3_nt: TGTGCCAGTAGTATAGTCGCCGGGACAGTCTCTAACTATGGCTACACCTTC

cdr3_length: 14
v_call: TRBV5-1
j_call: TRBJ2-7
clone_size: -
d_call: -
cdr3_aa: CASSLAASSYEQYF
cdr3_nt: TGCGCCAGCAGCTTAGCGGCTAGCTCCTACGAGCAGTACTTC

cdr3_length: 14
v_call: TRBV15
j_call: TRBJ1-4
clone_size: -
d_call: -
cdr3_aa: CATNRQTTNEKLFF
cdr3_nt: TGTGCCACCAACAGACAGACAACTAATGAAAAACTGTTTTTT

cdr3_length: 15
v_call: TRBV6-5
j_call: TRBJ2-1
clone_size: -
d_call: TRBD1
cdr3_aa: CASTPQGGSYNEQFF
cdr3_nt: TGTGCCAGCACTCCACAGGGGGGCTCCTACAATGAGCAGTTCTTC

cdr3_length: 13
v_call: TRBV6-1
j_call: TRBJ2-7
clone_size: -
d_call: TRBD1
cdr3_aa: CSTRGQGFYEQYF
cdr3_nt: TGTTCGACCCGGGGACAGGGTTTCTACGAGCAGTACTTC

cdr3_length: 12
v_call: TRBV4-2
j_call: TRBJ2-7
clone_size: -
d_call: -
cdr3_aa: CASSQVQGEQYF
cdr3_nt: TGTGCCAGCAGCCAAGTTCAGGGCGAGCAGTACTTC